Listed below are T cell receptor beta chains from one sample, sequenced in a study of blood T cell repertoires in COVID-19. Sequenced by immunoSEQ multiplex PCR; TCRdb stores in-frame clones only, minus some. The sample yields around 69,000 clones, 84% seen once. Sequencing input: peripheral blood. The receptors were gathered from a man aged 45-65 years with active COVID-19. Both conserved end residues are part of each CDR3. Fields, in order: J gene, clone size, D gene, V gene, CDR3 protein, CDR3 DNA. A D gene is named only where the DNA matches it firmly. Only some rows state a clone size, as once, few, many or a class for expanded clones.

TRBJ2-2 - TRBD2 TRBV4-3 CASSQIGGGEAGELFF TGCGCCAGCAGCCAAATTGGCGGGGGGGAGGCCGGGGAGCTGTTTTTT
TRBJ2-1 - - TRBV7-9 CASSPQGGGYNEQFF TGTGCCAGCAGCCCACAGGGCGGGGGTTACAATGAGCAGTTCTTC
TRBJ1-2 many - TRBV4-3 CASSQTLEPGGYGYTF TGCGCCAGCAGCCAAACACTCGAACCGGGGGGGTATGGCTACACCTTC
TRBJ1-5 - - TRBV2 CASSEGAPGNQPQHF TGTGCCAGCAGTGAAGGGGCGCCGGGAAATCAGCCCCAGCATTTT
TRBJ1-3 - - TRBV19 CASSSAGESGNTIYF TGTGCCAGTAGCTCGGCAGGGGAATCTGGAAACACCATATATTTT
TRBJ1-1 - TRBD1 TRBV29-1 CSVERQGAGTEAFF TGCAGCGTTGAGAGACAGGGGGCTGGGACTGAAGCTTTCTTT
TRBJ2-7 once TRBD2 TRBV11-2 CAGRGKGSYEQYF TGTGCCGGGAGGGGCAAGGGGTCCTACGAGCAGTACTTC
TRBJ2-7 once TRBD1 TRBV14 CASSTRDRYPYEQYF TGTGCCAGCAGCACCCGGGACAGGTACCCCTACGAGCAGTACTTC
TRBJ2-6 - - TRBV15 CATSRGSRGASGANVLTF TGTGCCACCAGCAGAGGCTCCAGGGGAGCGTCTGGGGCCAACGTCCTGACTTTC
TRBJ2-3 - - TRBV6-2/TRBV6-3 CASSYTQGRTDTQYF TGTGCCAGCAGTTACACGCAGGGGAGAACAGATACGCAGTATTTT
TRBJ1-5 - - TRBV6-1 CASSERGGDQPQHF TGTGCCAGCAGTGAAAGGGGAGGGGATCAGCCCCAGCATTTT
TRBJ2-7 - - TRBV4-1 CASSQVDSLGLSYEQYF TGCGCCAGCAGCCAAGTGGACAGCCTAGGCCTTTCCTACGAGCAGTACTTC
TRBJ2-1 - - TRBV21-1 CASSPEGYNEQFF TGTGCCAGCAGCCCGGAGGGGTACAATGAGCAGTTCTTC
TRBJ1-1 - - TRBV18 CATGYSNTEAFF TGTGCCACAGGTTATTCGAACACTGAAGCTTTCTTT
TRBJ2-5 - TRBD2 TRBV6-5 CASSREGGSRETQYF TGTGCCAGCAGCAGGGAGGGCGGGAGTAGGGAGACCCAGTACTTC
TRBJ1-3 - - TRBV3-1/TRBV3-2 CASSQEGAGGGNTIYF TGTGCCAGCAGCCAGGAAGGGGCAGGTGGGGGAAACACCATATATTTT